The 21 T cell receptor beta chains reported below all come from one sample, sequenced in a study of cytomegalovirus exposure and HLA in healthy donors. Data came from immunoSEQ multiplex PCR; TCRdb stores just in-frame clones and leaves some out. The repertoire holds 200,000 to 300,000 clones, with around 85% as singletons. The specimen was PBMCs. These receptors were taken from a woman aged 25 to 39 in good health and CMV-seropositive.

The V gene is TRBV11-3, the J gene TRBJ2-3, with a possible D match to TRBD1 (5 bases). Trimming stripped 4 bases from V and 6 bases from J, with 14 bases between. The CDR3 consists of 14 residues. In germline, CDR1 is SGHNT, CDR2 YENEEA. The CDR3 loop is CASSSGQGVDTQYF. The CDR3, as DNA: TGTGCCAGCAGCTCAGGGCAGGGTGTGGATACGCAGTATTTT.

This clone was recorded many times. The CDR3 loop is CASSGRRQGASEQFF. Here the CDR3 DNA reads TGTGCCAGTAGTGGTAGACGGCAGGGGGCTTCTGAGCAGTTCTTC. The chain recombines TRBV19 with TRBJ2-1; 8 nucleotides agree with TRBD1. The V gene end was trimmed by 5 bases and the J gene end by 9 bases; junction bases not matched to a gene: 12. The CDR3 is 15 residues long. Germline V gives CDR1 LNHDA, CDR2 SQIVND (reference sequence).

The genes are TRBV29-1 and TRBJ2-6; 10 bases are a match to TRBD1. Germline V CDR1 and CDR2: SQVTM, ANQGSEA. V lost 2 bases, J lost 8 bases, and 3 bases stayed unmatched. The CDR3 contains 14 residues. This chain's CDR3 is CSVERQGATNVLTF. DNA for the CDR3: TGCAGCGTTGAAAGACAGGGGGCGACCAACGTCCTGACTTTC.

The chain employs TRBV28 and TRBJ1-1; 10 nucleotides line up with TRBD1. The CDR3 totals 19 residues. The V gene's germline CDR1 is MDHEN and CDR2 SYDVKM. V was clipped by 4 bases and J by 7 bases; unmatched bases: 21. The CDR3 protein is CASSSSGQGMPREGDEAFF. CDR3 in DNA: TGTGCCAGCAGTTCCTCGGGACAGGGGATGCCCCGGGAGGGTGATGAAGCTTTCTTT. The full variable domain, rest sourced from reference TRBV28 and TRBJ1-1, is DVKVTQSSRYLVKRTGEKVFLECVQDMDHENMFWYRQDPGLGLRLIYFSYDVKMKEKGDIPEGYSVSREKKERFSLILESASTNQTSMYLCASSSSGQGMPREGDEAFFGQGTRLTVV.

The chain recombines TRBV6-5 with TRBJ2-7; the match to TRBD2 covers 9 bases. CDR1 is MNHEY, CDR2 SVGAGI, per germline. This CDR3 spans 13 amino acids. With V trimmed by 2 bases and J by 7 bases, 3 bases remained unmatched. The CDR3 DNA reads TGTGCCAGCAGTTACCTGGGACTAGCTGAGCAGTACTTC. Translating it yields CASSYLGLAEQYF.

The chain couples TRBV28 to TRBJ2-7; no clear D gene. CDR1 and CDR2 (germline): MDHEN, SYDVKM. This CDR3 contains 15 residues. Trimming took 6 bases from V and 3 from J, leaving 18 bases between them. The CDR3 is CASSYRSPTGYEQYF. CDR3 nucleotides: TGTGCCAGCAGCTATAGAAGCCCGACTGGCTACGAGCAGTACTTC.

The CDR3 DNA follows: TGTGCCAGCAGTGTCCTAAAAGAGACCCAGTACTTC. Amino acids: CASSVLKETQYF. The chain is built from TRBV2 and TRBJ2-5; D remains unclear. The CDR3 runs to 12 residues. Per germline, CDR1 SNHLY and CDR2 FYNNEI. V shed 4 bases and J shed 3 bases, with 6 bases lying between them.

The CDR3 loop is CASSSRGVGGTPHEQYF. The DNA for the CDR3 is TGTGCCAGCAGCTCCCGCGGAGTAGGCGGGACCCCCCACGAGCAGTACTTC. This chain links TRBV5-4 with TRBJ2-7; a weak D match, TRBD2 (6 bases). V lost 3 bases and J lost 5, with 24 bases in between. The germline CDR1 and CDR2 sequences are SGHNT and YYREEE (reference sequence). CDR3 length equals 17 residues.

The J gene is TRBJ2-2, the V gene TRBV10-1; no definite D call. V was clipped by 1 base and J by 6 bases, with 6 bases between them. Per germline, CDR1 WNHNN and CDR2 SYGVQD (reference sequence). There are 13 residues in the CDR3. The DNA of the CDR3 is TGCGCCAGCAGTGAGTTTTCGGCCGGGGAGCTGTTTTTT. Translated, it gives CASSEFSAGELFF.

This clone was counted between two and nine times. The CDR3 DNA reads TGTGCCAGCACCTCCCAGGGGTACGAGCAGTACTTC. It codes for CASTSQGYEQYF. The J gene is TRBJ2-7, the V gene TRBV28; weak D call: TRBD1 (6 bases). Trimming cost V 7 bases and J 4 bases, with 11 bases left between them. In germline, CDR1 is MDHEN, CDR2 SYDVKM. The CDR3 consists of 12 residues.

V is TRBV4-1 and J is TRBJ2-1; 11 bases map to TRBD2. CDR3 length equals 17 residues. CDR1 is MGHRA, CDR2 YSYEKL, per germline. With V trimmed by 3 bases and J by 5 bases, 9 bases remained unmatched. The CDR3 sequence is CASSQRLAGNVNNEQFF. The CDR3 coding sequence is TGCGCCAGCAGCCAGAGACTAGCGGGAAACGTAAACAATGAGCAGTTCTTC.

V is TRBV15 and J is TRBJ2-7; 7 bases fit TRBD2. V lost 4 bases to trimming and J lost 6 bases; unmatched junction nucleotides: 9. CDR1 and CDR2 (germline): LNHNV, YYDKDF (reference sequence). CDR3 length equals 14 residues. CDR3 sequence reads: CATSNVRGKSEQYF. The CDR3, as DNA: TGTGCCACCAGCAATGTGCGGGGGAAGTCCGAGCAGTACTTC.

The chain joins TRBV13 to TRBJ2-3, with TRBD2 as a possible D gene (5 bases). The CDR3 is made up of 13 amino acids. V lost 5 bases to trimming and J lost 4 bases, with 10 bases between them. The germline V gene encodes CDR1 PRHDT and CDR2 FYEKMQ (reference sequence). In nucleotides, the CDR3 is TGTGCCAGCAGCCCGTCACTAGCAGATACGCAGTATTTT. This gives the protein CASSPSLADTQYF.

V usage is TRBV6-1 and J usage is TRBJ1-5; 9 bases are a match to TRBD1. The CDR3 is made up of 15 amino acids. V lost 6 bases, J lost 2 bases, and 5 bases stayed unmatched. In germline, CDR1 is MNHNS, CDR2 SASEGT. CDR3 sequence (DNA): TGTGCCAGCAGGGGACAGGGTATGGGCAATCAGCCCCAGCATTTT. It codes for CASRGQGMGNQPQHF.

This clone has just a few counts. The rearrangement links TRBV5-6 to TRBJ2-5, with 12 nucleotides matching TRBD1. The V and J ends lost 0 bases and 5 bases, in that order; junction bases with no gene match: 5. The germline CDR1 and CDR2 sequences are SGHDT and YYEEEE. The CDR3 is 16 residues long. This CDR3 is CASSLGDRGQGETQYF. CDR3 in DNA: TGTGCCAGCAGCTTGGGGGACAGGGGGCAGGGGGAGACCCAGTACTTC.

CDR3 sequence reads: CAWSNTDRAGFTDTQYF. CDR3 DNA sequence: TGTGCCTGGAGTAACACTGACAGGGCGGGTTTCACAGATACGCAGTATTTT. This chain connects TRBV30 to TRBJ2-3, with TRBD1 matching over 7 bases. The germline gives CDR1 GTSNPN, CDR2 SVGIG (reference sequence). CDR3 length equals 17 residues. V gave up 2 bases and J gave up 2 bases; unmatched junction bases: 13.

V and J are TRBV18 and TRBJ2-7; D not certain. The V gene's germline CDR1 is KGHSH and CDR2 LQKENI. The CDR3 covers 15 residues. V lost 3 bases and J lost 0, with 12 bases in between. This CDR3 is CASSPVDSSSYEQYF. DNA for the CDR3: TGTGCCAGCTCACCGGTCGACTCCAGCTCCTACGAGCAGTACTTC.

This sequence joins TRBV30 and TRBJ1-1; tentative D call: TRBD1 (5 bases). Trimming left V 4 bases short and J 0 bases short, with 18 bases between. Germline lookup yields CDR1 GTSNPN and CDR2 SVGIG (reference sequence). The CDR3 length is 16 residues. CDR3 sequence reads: CAWILPRGVMNTEAFF. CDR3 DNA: TGTGCCTGGATTTTACCGCGGGGGGTTATGAACACTGAAGCTTTCTTT.

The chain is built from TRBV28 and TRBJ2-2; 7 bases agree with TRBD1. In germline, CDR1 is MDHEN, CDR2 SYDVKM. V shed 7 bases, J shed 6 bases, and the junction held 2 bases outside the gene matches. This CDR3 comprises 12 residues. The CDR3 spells CASIQGAGELFF. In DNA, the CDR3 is TGTGCCAGCATCCAGGGGGCCGGGGAGCTGTTTTTT.

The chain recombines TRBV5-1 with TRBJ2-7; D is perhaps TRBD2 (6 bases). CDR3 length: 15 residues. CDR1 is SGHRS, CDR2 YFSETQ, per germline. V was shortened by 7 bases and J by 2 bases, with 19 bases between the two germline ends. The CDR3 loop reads CASGTYLAQPYEQYF. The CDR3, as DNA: TGCGCCAGCGGAACCTACCTAGCGCAACCCTACGAGCAGTACTTC.

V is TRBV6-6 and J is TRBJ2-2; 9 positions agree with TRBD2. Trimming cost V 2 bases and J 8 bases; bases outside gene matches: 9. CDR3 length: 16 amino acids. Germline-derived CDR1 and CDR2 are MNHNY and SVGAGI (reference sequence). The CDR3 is CASSYTPGLASGELFF. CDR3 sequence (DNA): TGTGCCAGCAGTTACACACCGGGACTAGCTTCTGGGGAGCTGTTTTTT.